Below are 5 T cell receptor beta chains sequenced from a single sample in a study of T cell changes during pregnancy in multiple sclerosis. The repertoire was sequenced with immunoSEQ multiplex PCR; TCRdb's copy has only in-frame clones and lacks some. The table includes around 51,000 clones, 93% detected once. This specimen consisted of peripheral blood, obtained in the second trimester of pregnancy. Every receptor here comes from a female donor with multiple sclerosis, enrolled in a pregnancy study.

The rearrangement links TRBV6-1 to TRBJ2-7; TRBD2 matches 10 bases. This CDR3 is built from 14 residues. V lost 2 bases, J lost 2 bases, and 0 bases stayed unmatched. CDR1 is MNHNS, CDR2 SASEGT, per germline. The CDR3 sequence is CASSESGRAYEQYF. The CDR3 DNA is TGTGCCAGCAGTGAAAGCGGGAGGGCCTACGAGCAGTACTTC.

This clone was found once. The CDR3 DNA is TGCGCCAGCGGGGGGAGTCTGAGACTGGAGTACAATGAGCAGTTCTTC. It encodes CASGGSLRLEYNEQFF. The V call is TRBV4-1, the J call TRBJ2-1, with D maybe TRBD2 (6 bases). This CDR3 region has 16 residues. V was cut by 8 bases and J by 4 bases, with 21 bases left in between. The germline V gene has CDR1 MGHRA and CDR2 YSYEKL.

The V call is TRBV11-2, the J call TRBJ2-1; 13 bases line up with TRBD2. V shed 10 bases and J 8 bases; nucleotides not matched to a gene: 8. The CDR3 loop spans 14 amino acids. Germline V lookup: CDR1 SGHAT, CDR2 FQNNGV. CDR3 loop: CATSTSGRFDEQFF. CDR3 bases: TGTGCCACCTCGACTAGCGGGAGGTTTGATGAGCAGTTCTTC.

V and J are TRBV7-9 and TRBJ2-7; D is possibly TRBD1 (5 bases). In germline, CDR1 is SEHNR, CDR2 FQNEAQ (reference sequence). Trimming took off 3 bases at V and 4 bases at J, with 10 bases between the two ends. This CDR3 comprises 13 residues. The CDR3, as DNA: TGTGCCAGCAGCTTTCCAGGGTCGTACGAGCAGTACTTC. This sequence encodes CASSFPGSYEQYF. The entire variable domain, with the rest obtained from reference TRBV7-9 and TRBJ2-7, is as follows: DTGVSQNPRHKITKRGQNVTFRCDPISEHNRLYWYRQTLGQGPEFLTYFQNEAQLEKSRLLSDRFSAERPKGSFSTLEIQRTEQGDSAMYLCASSFPGSYEQYFGPGTRLTVT.

The chain is built from TRBV28 and TRBJ2-6; D possibly corresponds to TRBD1 (6 bases). CDR3 length: 19 amino acids. Germline V gene sequence: CDR1 MDHEN, CDR2 SYDVKM. V lost 4 bases and J 0 bases, leaving 19 bases between the germline ends. The CDR3 sequence is CASSSPSDRKSSGANVLTF. Here the CDR3 DNA reads TGTGCCAGCAGTTCGCCATCGGACAGAAAAAGCTCTGGGGCCAACGTCCTGACTTTC.